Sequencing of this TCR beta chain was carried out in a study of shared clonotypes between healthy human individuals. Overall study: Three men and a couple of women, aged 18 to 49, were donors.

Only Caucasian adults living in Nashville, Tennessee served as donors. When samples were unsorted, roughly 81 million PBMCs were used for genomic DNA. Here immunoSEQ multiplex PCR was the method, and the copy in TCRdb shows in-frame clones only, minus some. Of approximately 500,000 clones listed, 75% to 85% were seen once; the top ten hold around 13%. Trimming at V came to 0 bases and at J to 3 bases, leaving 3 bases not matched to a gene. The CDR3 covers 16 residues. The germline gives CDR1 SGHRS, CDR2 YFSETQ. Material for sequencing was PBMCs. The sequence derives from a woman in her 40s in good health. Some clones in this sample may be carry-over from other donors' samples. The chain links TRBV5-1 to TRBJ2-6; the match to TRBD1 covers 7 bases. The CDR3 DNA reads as TGCGCCAGCAGCTTGGTCCCAGGGGGTGGGGCCAACGTCCTGACTTTC. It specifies CASSLVPGGGANVLTF.